This TCR beta chain was identified in a study of cytomegalovirus exposure and HLA in healthy donors. Study-wide findings and caveats: Despite most TCR sequences being rare, some public TCRs occurred in many donors. Some TCR beta chains (164 of them) were listed as cytomegalovirus-associated.

Concerning this clone: Its antigen is not known.

The table came from immunoSEQ multiplex PCR; TCRdb's copy has only in-frame clones and leaves some out. This table holds approximately 100,000 clones, roughly 92% found once. Looked up from germline, CDR1 is SGHDT and CDR2 is YYEEEE. CDR3 length equals 12 residues. V lost 1 base and J 4 bases, leaving 6 bases between the germline ends. The TCR comes from a woman under 40 in good health and CMV-seropositive. The chain is built from TRBV5-6 and TRBJ2-7; D uncertain. The sequencing input was PBMCs. In nucleotides, the CDR3 is TGTGCCAGCAGCTTGCGGGTTTACGAGCAGTACTTC. Translation: CASSLRVYEQYF.